One and the same sample provided the 3 T cell receptor beta chains below, sequenced in a study of blood T cell repertoires in COVID-19. The data were produced by immunoSEQ multiplex PCR, yet TCRdb's version contains in-frame clones alone and is incomplete. This repertoire shows 200,000 to 250,000 clones, approximately 83% found once; its top ten account for approximately 1.3%. Source material: PBMCs or T cells enriched from blood (not recorded which). The receptors here all came from a woman in her thirties or forties with acute COVID-19.

The chain carries TRBV2 and TRBJ1-4; TRBD1 matches at 10 bases. Germline-derived CDR1 and CDR2 are SNHLY and FYNNEI. The CDR3 is made up of 14 amino acids. J was trimmed by 6 bases and V by 7 bases; bases with no gene match: 5. The CDR3 bases are TGTGCCAGCAATCCGGGACAGGGGCATGAAAAACTGTTTTTT. As protein: CASNPGQGHEKLFF.

The genes are TRBV7-9 and TRBJ1-6; D unresolved. There are 15 residues in the CDR3. The germline CDR1 and CDR2 sequences are SEHNR and FQNEAQ (reference sequence). V was pared by 1 base and J by 8 bases, with 12 bases between. The CDR3 region is CASSLGFGVDSPLHF. CDR3 nucleotide sequence: TGTGCCAGCAGCTTAGGGTTCGGGGTCGATTCACCCCTCCACTTT. The variable domain in full, completed from reference TRBV7-9 and TRBJ1-6, reads DTGVSQNPRHKITKRGQNVTFRCDPISEHNRLYWYRQTLGQGPEFLTYFQNEAQLEKSRLLSDRFSAERPKGSFSTLEIQRTEQGDSAMYLCASSLGFGVDSPLHFGNGTRLTVT.

The V and J genes are TRBV30 and TRBJ2-1; 7 bases align to TRBD1. Germline trimming cut 3 bases from V and 5 bases from J; bases unmatched to any gene: 7. This CDR3 comprises 14 residues. CDR1 is GTSNPN, CDR2 SVGIG, per germline (reference sequence). DNA for the CDR3: TGTGCCTGGAGCGAGGGACAGCGAGACAATGAGCAGTTCTTC. It translates to CAWSEGQRDNEQFF.